One sample yielded the 32 T cell receptor beta chains listed below, sequenced in a study of CD8 T cells in Susac syndrome. When the RNA was reverse transcribed, random hexamers were used with an input of roughly 0.45 to 1 ug. TCRdb reprocessed the immunoSEQ multiplex PCR reads with MiXCR, giving one entry per CDR3 protein. The sample contains some 200,000 distinct CDR3 sequences, over 90% of which appear only once. The sample taken for sequencing was CD4+ T cells from PBMCs. Receptors were obtained from a human donor with multiple sclerosis.

This clonotype was counted between two and nine times. The rearrangement links TRBV20-1 to TRBJ2-1; 8 nucleotides agree with TRBD2. The CDR3 sequence is 13 residues long. Germline V gene sequence: CDR1 DFQATT, CDR2 SNEGSKA (reference sequence). Germline trimming cut 3 bases from V and 4 bases from J; bases unmatched to any gene: 2. This CDR3 is CSASGGAYNEQFF. The CDR3 DNA sequence: TGCAGTGCTAGCGGGGGGGCTTACAATGAGCAGTTCTTC.

The rearrangement links TRBV20-1 to TRBJ1-2, with D possibly TRBD1 on 6 matching bases. This CDR3 spans 12 amino acids. Germline CDR1 is DFQATT and CDR2 is SNEGSKA (reference sequence). The CDR3 here is CISQGQGYGYTF. As DNA, the CDR3 is TGCATTTCCCAGGGGCAAGGGTATGGCTACACCTTC.

In this sample, this clonotype turned up a few times. The rearrangement joins TRBV3-1 to TRBJ1-1; 7 bases line up with TRBD1. The germline CDR1 and CDR2 sequences are LGHDT and YNNKEL (reference sequence). The trim removed 1 base at V and 1 base at J, leaving 0 bases unmatched. The CDR3 is made up of 14 amino acids. The CDR3 sequence is CASSQGQGNTEAFF. The DNA for the CDR3 is TGTGCCAGCAGCCAAGGACAGGGGAACACTGAAGCTTTCTTT.

This chain links TRBV5-1 with TRBJ2-3; D is possibly TRBD2 (6 bases). Germline values: CDR1 SGHRS, CDR2 YFSETQ. This CDR3 is 14 amino acids long. V gave up 0 bases and J gave up 4 bases, with 9 bases separating them. CDR3 protein: CASSLGTTSDTQYF. The CDR3 DNA reads TGCGCCAGCAGCTTGGGGACTACCTCAGATACGCAGTATTTT.

CDR3 coding DNA: TGCAGCGTTGAAGGGCCGCGGCGCGATGAGCAGTTCTTC. This encodes CSVEGPRRDEQFF. The chain is built from TRBV29-1 and TRBJ2-1; D unclear. V was clipped by 1 base and J by 8 bases, with 12 bases between them. Per the germline V gene, CDR1 is SQVTM and CDR2 is ANQGSEA. The CDR3 sequence is 13 residues long.

The chain employs TRBV30 and TRBJ2-6, with D hard to call. V was cut by 4 bases and J by 0 bases, with 13 bases left in between. CDR1 is GTSNPN, CDR2 SVGIG, per germline (reference sequence). This CDR3 has 16 amino acids. CDR3 loop: CAWTPLTASGANVLTF. Here the CDR3 DNA reads TGTGCCTGGACCCCCCTCACAGCCTCTGGGGCCAACGTCCTGACTTTC.

The rearrangement joins TRBV24-1 to TRBJ2-1; no reliable D call. This CDR3 is built from 14 residues. V lost 3 bases, J lost 5 bases, and 10 bases lay in between. The germline V gene encodes CDR1 KGHDR and CDR2 SFDVKD. CDR3 DNA: TGTGCCACCAGTGATCTGAACGTCCACAATGAGCAGTTCTTC. This codes for CATSDLNVHNEQFF.

Written as DNA, the CDR3 is TGCGCCAGCAGCCCTGACCTCCGAGCGACCTACGAGCAGTACTTC. Amino acid sequence: CASSPDLRATYEQYF. This sequence joins TRBV5-1 and TRBJ2-7; no reliable D call. The length of the CDR3 is 15 residues. The germline CDR1 and CDR2 sequences are SGHRS and YFSETQ. V lost 4 bases, J lost 2 bases, and 16 bases lay in between. Complete variable domain (other parts from reference TRBV5-1 and TRBJ2-7): KAGVTQTPRYLIKTRGQQVTLSCSPISGHRSVSWYQQTPGQGLQFLFEYFSETQRNKGNFPGRFSGRQFSNSRSEMNVSTLELGDSALYLCASSPDLRATYEQYFGPGTRLTVT.

This chain uses TRBV2 with TRBJ2-7, with 8 bases fitting TRBD1. Trimming cost V 7 bases and J 5 bases; bases outside gene matches: 16. This CDR3 comprises 16 residues. Germline V gives CDR1 SNHLY, CDR2 FYNNEI. The CDR3 coding sequence is TGTGCCAGCACGCGGGCCGCGGCAGGGGGCTACCACGAGCAGTACTTC. It encodes CASTRAAAGGYHEQYF. Based on the CDR3 plus reference TRBV2 and TRBJ2-7, the full variable domain is EPEVTQTPSHQVTQMGQEVILRCVPISNHLYFYWYRQILGQKVEFLVSFYNNEISEKSEIFDDQFSVERPDGSNFTLKIRSTKLEDSAMYFCASTRAAAGGYHEQYFGPGTRLTVT.

The chain uses TRBV7-3 and TRBJ2-7; 8 positions match TRBD1. Germline V gene lookup returns CDR1 SGHTA and CDR2 FQGTGA. This CDR3 has 14 residues. V trimming: 2 bases; J trimming: 6 bases; junction bases outside the gene matches: 6. CDR3: CASSLRGDRSEQYF. The CDR3 DNA is TGTGCCAGCAGCTTACGTGGGGACAGGTCCGAGCAGTACTTC.

The chain is built from TRBV27 and TRBJ2-1; 7 nucleotides line up with TRBD1. There are 12 residues in the CDR3. V was pared by 8 bases and J by 6 bases, with 4 bases of the junction left unmatched. CDR1 and CDR2 (germline): MNHEY, SMNVEV (reference sequence). CDR3 region: CASDRTGNEQFF. As DNA, the CDR3 is TGTGCCAGCGATAGGACAGGCAATGAGCAGTTCTTC.

The J gene is TRBJ2-5, the V gene TRBV27, with TRBD2 as a possible D gene (5 bases). This CDR3 has 15 amino acids. Germline loops: CDR1 MNHEY, CDR2 SMNVEV (reference sequence). V lost 4 bases and J lost 2, with 14 bases in between. The CDR3 sequence is CASSWRSMGQETQYF. CDR3 nucleotide sequence: TGTGCCAGCAGTTGGAGGTCCATGGGACAAGAGACCCAGTACTTC.

CDR3 DNA sequence: TGTGCCAGCAGCGTAGCCGGGAGGGCCTACGAGCAGTACTTC. Protein: CASSVAGRAYEQYF. This rearrangement joins TRBV9 to TRBJ2-7; 8 bases fit TRBD2. The length of the CDR3 is 14 residues. From germline, CDR1 is SGDLS and CDR2 YYNGEE. J was trimmed by 2 bases and V by 0 bases; bases with no gene match: 1.

The chain has TRBV7-2 and TRBJ2-1; D not certain. V gave up 1 base and J gave up 0 bases, with 10 bases separating them. The germline gives CDR1 SGHTA, CDR2 FQGNSA. This CDR3 is built from 16 residues. CDR3: CASSLGGWSSYNEQFF. For the CDR3, the DNA is TGTGCCAGCAGCTTAGGGGGTTGGAGCTCCTACAATGAGCAGTTCTTC.

The CDR3 sequence: CATSRSTDTQYF. For the CDR3, the DNA is TGTGCCACCAGCCGCAGCACAGATACGCAGTATTTT. The chain couples TRBV15 to TRBJ2-3, with D hard to call. CDR1 and CDR2 (germline): LNHNV, YYDKDF (reference sequence). There are 12 residues in the CDR3. The V end was cut by 5 bases, the J end by 0 bases, with 3 bases between.

This chain joins TRBV27 and TRBJ2-2; D is unresolved. From germline, CDR1 is MNHEY and CDR2 SMNVEV (reference sequence). Trimming removed 7 bases at V and 1 base at J, with 7 bases between. The CDR3 is made up of 13 amino acids. The CDR3 sequence is CASKVLNTGELFF. Written as DNA, the CDR3 is TGTGCCAGCAAGGTCCTGAACACCGGGGAGCTGTTTTTT.

The V call is TRBV18, the J call TRBJ1-2; 8 bases align to TRBD1. Germline V lookup: CDR1 KGHSH, CDR2 LQKENI. After removal of 6 bases from V and 4 bases from J, the junction contained 7 bases not matched to a gene. The CDR3 spans 14 residues. The CDR3 region is CASSWDRTLYGYTF. The CDR3 DNA reads as TGTGCCAGCTCGTGGGACAGGACCCTCTATGGCTACACCTTC.

V is TRBV4-1 and J is TRBJ2-1, with D maybe TRBD2 (6 bases). The CDR3 length is 15 residues. Germline V gene sequence: CDR1 MGHRA, CDR2 YSYEKL. With 3 bases removed from V and 2 bases from J, the gap between germline ends came to 11 bases. This CDR3 reads CASSQGRTTYNEQFF. CDR3 DNA: TGCGCCAGCAGCCAGGGGCGGACTACCTACAATGAGCAGTTCTTC.

CDR3 sequence: CASSSDRAGANVLTF. CDR3 nucleotides: TGTGCCAGCAGCTCTGACAGGGCTGGGGCCAACGTCCTGACTTTC. V gene TRBV5-4 combines with J gene TRBJ2-6; 7 nucleotides match TRBD1. The CDR3 is 15 residues long. V shed 3 bases, J shed 2 bases, and the junction held 2 bases outside the gene matches. From germline, CDR1 is SGHNT and CDR2 YYREEE (reference sequence).

This clonotype occurred once. This sequence joins TRBV30 and TRBJ1-1, with D perhaps TRBD1 (5 bases). The CDR3 consists of 15 residues. Per the germline V gene, CDR1 is GTSNPN and CDR2 is SVGIG (reference sequence). V lost 0 bases to trimming and J lost 1 base, with 12 bases between them. The CDR3: CAWSVPGQGNTEAFF. CDR3 DNA: TGTGCCTGGAGTGTACCCGGCCAGGGGAACACTGAAGCTTTCTTT.

The J gene is TRBJ2-3, the V gene TRBV24-1; 7 bases fit TRBD1. The CDR3 length is 15 residues. V lost 3 bases, J lost 7 bases, and 9 bases stayed unmatched. Germline loops: CDR1 KGHDR, CDR2 SFDVKD. For the CDR3, the DNA is TGTGCCACCAGTGATCCACGAAAGGGGGCCTATACGCAGTATTTT. Its translation is CATSDPRKGAYTQYF.

The CDR3 sequence is CAWSPGSRNSPLHF. CDR3 DNA: TGTGCCTGGAGTCCCGGGAGTAGGAATTCACCCCTCCACTTT. J is TRBJ1-6 and V is TRBV30; D gene unclear. The germline V and J ends were trimmed by 2 bases and 7 bases, with 12 bases remaining between them. CDR3 length: 14 residues. The germline V gene encodes CDR1 GTSNPN and CDR2 SVGIG (reference sequence).

The chain is built from TRBV4-1 and TRBJ2-3; D is unclear. In germline, CDR1 is MGHRA, CDR2 YSYEKL. V lost 0 bases, J lost 9 bases, and 7 bases lay in between. The CDR3 length is 12 residues. CDR3 sequence (DNA): TGCGCCAGCAGCCAAGATATCTACACGCAGTATTTT. It translates to CASSQDIYTQYF.

CDR3 sequence (DNA): TGCGCCAGCAGCCAAGATGAGGGGCGGCAGAACACTGAAGCTTTCTTT. Amino acids: CASSQDEGRQNTEAFF. V gene TRBV4-1 combines with J gene TRBJ1-1; D might be TRBD1 (5 bases). CDR3 length: 16 residues. The germline V gene has CDR1 MGHRA and CDR2 YSYEKL. The V and J ends lost 0 bases and 1 base respectively, with 12 bases between them.

The sample holds one count of this clonotype. The CDR3 bases are TGCAGCGCAACGGGACAGACACAGAACACTGAAGCTTTCTTT. It translates to CSATGQTQNTEAFF. The chain combines TRBV29-1 with TRBJ1-1; 7 bases are a match to TRBD1. The CDR3 consists of 14 residues. CDR1 is SQVTM and CDR2 is ANQGSEA in the germline V gene. V was pared by 7 bases and J by 1 base, with 9 bases of the junction left unmatched.

This clonotype was picked up a small number of times. The V gene is TRBV30, the J gene TRBJ2-7; a possible D gene is TRBD2 (6 bases). Germline V gene sequence: CDR1 GTSNPN, CDR2 SVGIG (reference sequence). This CDR3 region has 14 residues. Trimming removed 1 base from V and 6 bases from J, with 16 bases in between. The CDR3 protein is CAWSAPGLVGEQYF. The CDR3 DNA reads TGTGCCTGGAGTGCCCCGGGACTGGTGGGCGAGCAGTACTTC.

With regard to this clonotype: The junction and the germline gene differ at one end; a read error may be behind it. The genes are TRBV7-3 and TRBJ1-1; no definite D call. Germline V gene lookup returns CDR1 SGHTA and CDR2 FQGTGA. This CDR3 is built from 12 residues. The CDR3 nucleotides are TGTGCCAGCAGCGTAACGAACACTGAAGCTTTCTTT. Its translation is CASSVTNTEAFF.

The chain carries TRBV7-9 and TRBJ2-2; no firm D call. This CDR3 is built from 15 residues. Trimming cost V 3 bases and J 2 bases, with 10 bases left between them. Germline assignment: CDR1 SEHNR and CDR2 FQNEAQ (reference sequence). Here the CDR3 DNA reads TGTGCCAGCAGCTTCCCTGGGCTAAACACCGGGGAGCTGTTTTTT. Protein product: CASSFPGLNTGELFF.

The chain is built from TRBV27 and TRBJ2-1; D possibly matches TRBD1 or TRBD2 (5 bases each). This CDR3 has 11 residues. Trimming took 8 bases from V and 12 from J, leaving 14 bases between them. The germline gives CDR1 MNHEY, CDR2 SMNVEV (reference sequence). The CDR3 DNA sequence: TGTGCCAGCGCAGGGAGTGGAGTGCAGTTCTTC. It translates to CASAGSGVQFF.

The chain uses TRBV12-3 or TRBV12-4 and TRBJ1-2; D ambiguous. V lost 6 bases to trimming and J lost 2 bases, with 10 bases between them. This CDR3 has 13 amino acids. The CDR3 sequence is CASSPGPNYGYTF. For the CDR3, the DNA is TGTGCCAGCAGCCCTGGGCCAAACTATGGCTACACCTTC.

This chain uses TRBV3-1 with TRBJ1-6, with 9 nucleotides matching TRBD1. This CDR3 contains 16 residues. Trimming cost V 4 bases and J 6 bases; bases outside gene matches: 7. Per the germline V gene, CDR1 is LGHDT and CDR2 is YNNKEL (reference sequence). CDR3 nucleotides: TGTGCCAGCAGCCTGAGAGCGACAGGGGGTAATTCACCCCTCCACTTT. It codes for CASSLRATGGNSPLHF.

This clonotype showed up just once. The rearrangement links TRBV30 to TRBJ2-1, with a weak D call TRBD1 (5 bases). V was pared by 1 base and J by 5 bases, with 12 bases between. The CDR3 totals 14 residues. The germline CDR1 and CDR2 sequences are GTSNPN and SVGIG (reference sequence). DNA for the CDR3: TGTGCCTGGAGTGGACAGCGACCCGACAATGAGCAGTTCTTC. This gives the protein CAWSGQRPDNEQFF.